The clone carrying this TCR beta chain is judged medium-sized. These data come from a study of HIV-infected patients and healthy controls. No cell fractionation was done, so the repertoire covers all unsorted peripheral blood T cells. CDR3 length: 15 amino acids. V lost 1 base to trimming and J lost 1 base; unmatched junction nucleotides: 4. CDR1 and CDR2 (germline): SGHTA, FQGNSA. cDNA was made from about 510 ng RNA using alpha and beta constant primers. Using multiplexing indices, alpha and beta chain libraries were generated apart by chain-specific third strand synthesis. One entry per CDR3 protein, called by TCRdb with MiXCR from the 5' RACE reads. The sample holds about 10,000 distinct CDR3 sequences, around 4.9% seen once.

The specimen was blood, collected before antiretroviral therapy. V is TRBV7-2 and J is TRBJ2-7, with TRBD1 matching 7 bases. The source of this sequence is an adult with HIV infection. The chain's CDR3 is CASSLGLGQSYEQYF. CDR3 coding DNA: TGTGCCAGCAGCTTAGGATTGGGACAGTCCTACGAGCAGTACTTC.